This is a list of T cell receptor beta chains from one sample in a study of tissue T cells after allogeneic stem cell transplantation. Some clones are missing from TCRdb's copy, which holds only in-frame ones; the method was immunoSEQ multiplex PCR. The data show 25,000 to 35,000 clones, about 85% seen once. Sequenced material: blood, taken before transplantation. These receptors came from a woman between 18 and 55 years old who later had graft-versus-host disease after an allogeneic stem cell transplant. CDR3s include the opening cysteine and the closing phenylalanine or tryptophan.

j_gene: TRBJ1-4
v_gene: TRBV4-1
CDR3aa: CASSQDREKLFF

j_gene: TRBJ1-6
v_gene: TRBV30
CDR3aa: CARRAGSRNSPLHF

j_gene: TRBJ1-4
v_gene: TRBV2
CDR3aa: CASSDARVNEKLFF

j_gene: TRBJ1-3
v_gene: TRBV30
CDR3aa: CASSDSSGNTIYF

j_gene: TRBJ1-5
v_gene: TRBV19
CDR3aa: CASSILGFYSNQPQHF

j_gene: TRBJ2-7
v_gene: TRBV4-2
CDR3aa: CASSQGIEQYF

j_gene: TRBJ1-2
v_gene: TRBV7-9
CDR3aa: CASSLGLKDNYGYTF

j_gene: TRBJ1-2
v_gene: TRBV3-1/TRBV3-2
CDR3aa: CASSQVGQGKGYTF

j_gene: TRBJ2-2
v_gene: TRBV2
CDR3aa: CASRSVQWNTGELFF

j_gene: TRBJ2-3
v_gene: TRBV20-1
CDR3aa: CSASLTDTQYF

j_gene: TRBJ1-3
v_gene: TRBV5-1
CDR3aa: CASSFLGQGALRSGNTIYF

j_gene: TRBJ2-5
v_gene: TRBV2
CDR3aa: CASRTVQETQYF

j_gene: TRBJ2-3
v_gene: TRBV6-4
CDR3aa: CASSDSGLASDTQYF

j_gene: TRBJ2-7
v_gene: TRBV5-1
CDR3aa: CASSPPGQGFEQYF

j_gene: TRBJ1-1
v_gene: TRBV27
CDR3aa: CASSLSGTARNTEAFF

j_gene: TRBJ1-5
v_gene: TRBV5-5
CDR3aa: CASSLGAAGGGNQPQHF

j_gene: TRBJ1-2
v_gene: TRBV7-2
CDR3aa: CASSSAAYTNYGYTF

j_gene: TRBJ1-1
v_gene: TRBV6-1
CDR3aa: CASNTGRYTEAFF

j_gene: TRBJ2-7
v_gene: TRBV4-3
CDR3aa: CASSLSLQGAYEQYF

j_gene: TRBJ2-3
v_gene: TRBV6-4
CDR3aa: CASSDSRGGTDTQYF

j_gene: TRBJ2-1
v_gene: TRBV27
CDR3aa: CASSYLPMGGLNNEQFF

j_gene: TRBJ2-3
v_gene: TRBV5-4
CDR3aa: CASSRGLAGSTDTQYF

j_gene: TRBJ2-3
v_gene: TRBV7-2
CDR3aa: CASSLEMRFLATDTQYF

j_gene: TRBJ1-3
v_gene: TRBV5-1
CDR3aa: CASSFWTGPGNTIYF

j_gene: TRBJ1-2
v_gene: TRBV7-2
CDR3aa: CASSSLETLYGYTF

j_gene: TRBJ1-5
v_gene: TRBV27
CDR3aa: CASSSNGQPQHF

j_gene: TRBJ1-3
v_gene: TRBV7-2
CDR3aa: CASSSQPGNTIYF

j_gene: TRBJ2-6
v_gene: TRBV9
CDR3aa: CASSSRGSGANVLTF

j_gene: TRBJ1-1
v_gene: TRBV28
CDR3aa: CASGTGEMNTEAFF

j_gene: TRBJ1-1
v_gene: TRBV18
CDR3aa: CASSSDRNTEAFF

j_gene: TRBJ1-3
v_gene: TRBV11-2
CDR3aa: CASSLRSQFSGNTIYF

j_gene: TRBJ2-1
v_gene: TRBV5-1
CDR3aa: CASSLVREGNNEQFF

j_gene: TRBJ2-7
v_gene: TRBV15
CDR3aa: CATSRSGTSGTEQYF

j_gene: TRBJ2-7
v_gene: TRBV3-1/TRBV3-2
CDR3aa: CASSQYRIQSSYEQYF

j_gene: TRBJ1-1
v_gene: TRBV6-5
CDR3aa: CASSSLGDTEAFF

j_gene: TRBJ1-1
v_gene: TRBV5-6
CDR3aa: CASSSTRQGRTEAFF

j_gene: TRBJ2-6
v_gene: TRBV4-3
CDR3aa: CASSQDESSGANVLTF

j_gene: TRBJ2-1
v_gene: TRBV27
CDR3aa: CASSIGVYNEQFF

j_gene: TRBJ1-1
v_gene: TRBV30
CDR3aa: CAWSVTGSFTEAFF

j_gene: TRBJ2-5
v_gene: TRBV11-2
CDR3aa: CASSSGTDQETQYF

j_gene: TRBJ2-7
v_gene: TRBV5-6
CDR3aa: CASSSATGTYEQYF

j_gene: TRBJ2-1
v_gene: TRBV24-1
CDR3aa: CATSALGTDLTNEQFF

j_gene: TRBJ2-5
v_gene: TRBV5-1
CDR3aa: CASASGGASLETQYF

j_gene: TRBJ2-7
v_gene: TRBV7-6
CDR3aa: CASSLVAEGAYEQYF

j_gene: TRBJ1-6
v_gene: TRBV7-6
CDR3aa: CASSLGQGSGNSPLHF

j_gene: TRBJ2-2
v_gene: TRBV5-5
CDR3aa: CASSSPTGAANTGELFF

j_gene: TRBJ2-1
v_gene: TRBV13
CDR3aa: CASSPPRGSSYNEQFF

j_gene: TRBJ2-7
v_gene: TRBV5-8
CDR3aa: CASTLRTVDEQYF

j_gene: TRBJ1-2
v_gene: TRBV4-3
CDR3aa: CASSQGVLGVYGYTF

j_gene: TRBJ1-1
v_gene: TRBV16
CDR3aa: CASSQWADGNTEAFF

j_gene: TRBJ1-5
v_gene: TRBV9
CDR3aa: CASSERGLGQPQHF

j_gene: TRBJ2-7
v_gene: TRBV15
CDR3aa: CATSRERDGRYEQYF

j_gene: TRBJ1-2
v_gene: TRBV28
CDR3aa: CASTPPNVAQSLYGYTF

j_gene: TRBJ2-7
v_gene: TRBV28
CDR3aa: CASSTPLQGDEQYF

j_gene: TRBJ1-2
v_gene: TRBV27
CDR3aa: CASSFQGWGYGYTF

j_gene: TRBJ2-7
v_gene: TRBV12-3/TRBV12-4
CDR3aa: CATAGSLYEQYF

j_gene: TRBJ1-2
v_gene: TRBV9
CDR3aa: CASTGARYTF

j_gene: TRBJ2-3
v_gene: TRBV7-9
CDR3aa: CASSPSPGTSSSPDTQYF